Here is one T cell receptor beta chain with its context. These data belong to a study of cytomegalovirus exposure and HLA in healthy donors. PCR amplification relied on 60 Vbeta primers (plus 13 Jbeta primers). Method: immunoSEQ multiplex PCR; TCRdb's copy keeps in-frame clones and lacks some. Here the sample spans approximately 150,000 clones, roughly 75% being singletons. This CDR3 has 14 residues. Trimming removed 7 bases from V and 6 bases from J; junction bases left unmatched: 10. CDR1 is SNHLY, CDR2 FYNNEI, per germline. This clonotype was obtained from a man aged 18 to 30 in good health and CMV-seropositive. Sequencing used PBMCs. The rearrangement links TRBV2 to TRBJ2-7; 9 bases fit TRBD1. The DNA of the CDR3 is TGTGCCAGCATAACCCGACAGGGGGTGAGCGAGCAGTACTTC. Translating it yields CASITRQGVSEQYF.